These 14 T cell receptor beta chains came from one sample sequenced in a study of blood T cells in healthy people across ages (dated by TCRdb to between 2015 and 2016). Library preparation employed 5' RACE. TCRdb records Illumina HiSeq 2500 as the sequencer. A second PCR of about 7 to 12 cycles was performed with a sample-barcoded 5' primer and a J-beta primer mix. Using fastp trimming at Q25 and MiXCR clonotype assembly, TCRdb reanalyzed the public sequencing data and kept in-frame beta chains. One record per CDR3 amino acid sequence lists the most common genes and DNA. The sample table holds 1.5 million to 2 million distinct CDR3 sequences, of which under 30% were seen once. The leading ten clones occupy roughly 8% of the sample. The sequencing sample was made of blood. The receptors shown here come from a woman aged 25 to 39 in good health.

The chain combines TRBV5-1 with TRBJ2-1, with no clear D. The CDR3 length is 13 residues. Trimming stripped 7 bases from V and 4 bases from J, with 12 bases between. Germline CDR1 and CDR2: SGHRS and YFSETQ. CDR3 in amino acids: CASRYDIYNEQFF. The CDR3, as DNA: TGCGCCAGCCGATACGACATTTACAATGAGCAGTTCTTC.

This clonotype occurred a few times. V usage is TRBV6-6 and J usage is TRBJ2-2; D not certain. The V gene's germline CDR1 is MNHNY and CDR2 SVGAGI (reference sequence). The CDR3 spans 12 residues. Deletions cut 6 bases from V and 9 bases from J, with 11 bases between. The CDR3 region is CASSSVMRELFF. In DNA, the CDR3 is TGTGCCAGCAGCTCAGTGATGAGGGAGCTGTTTTTT.

Ten or more counts support this clonotype. The J gene is TRBJ1-2, the V gene TRBV29-1; D gene unclear. The germline CDR1 and CDR2 sequences are SQVTM and ANQGSEA. V lost 3 bases and J lost 6, with 14 bases in between. This CDR3 spans 13 amino acids. CDR3 nucleotides: TGCAGCGTTGAGCGGGTCTTGGTTAATGGCTACACCTTC. It specifies CSVERVLVNGYTF.

V and J are TRBV27 and TRBJ2-1, with 10 nucleotides matching TRBD2. The DNA end is a closer match to TRBJ2-7, so the J assignment may be wrong. The CDR3 runs 17 residues. Germline lookup yields CDR1 MNHEY and CDR2 SMNVEV (reference sequence). CDR3 residues: CASSLASGGSSYNEQYF. In DNA form, the CDR3 reads TGTGCCAGCAGTTTAGCTAGCGGGGGAAGCTCCTACAATGAGCAGTACTTC.

Regarding this clonotype: A much larger clone lies one base from this, so it may be a read error. The chain is built from TRBV29-1 and TRBJ2-5; D gene unclear. The length of the CDR3 is 12 residues. Germline V gives CDR1 SQVTM, CDR2 ANQGSEA. V shed 5 bases and J shed 11 bases, with 18 bases lying between them. The CDR3: CSVPMVQDEQYF. In nucleotides, the CDR3 is TGCAGCGTTCCGATGGTTCAGGATGAGCAGTACTTC.

This clonotype was found a few times. The V call is TRBV29-1, the J call TRBJ1-4; 10 bases are shared with TRBD1. V dropped 6 bases and J dropped 7; count of bases not matched to a gene: 5. CDR3 length equals 13 residues. Germline V gene data show CDR1 as SQVTM and CDR2 as ANQGSEA. CDR3 sequence (DNA): TGCAGCGTCCTCCGGGACAGGGGTGAAAAACTGTTTTTT. Protein: CSVLRDRGEKLFF.

This clonotype showed up just a few times. The chain couples TRBV5-1 to TRBJ1-1; 7 bases are a match to TRBD1. The trim removed 4 bases at V and 4 bases at J, leaving 10 bases unmatched. Germline values: CDR1 SGHRS, CDR2 YFSETQ. CDR3 length: 15 residues. This chain's CDR3 is CASSLEGAPGTEAFF. In DNA form, the CDR3 reads TGCGCCAGCAGCCTGGAGGGGGCGCCTGGCACTGAAGCTTTCTTT. The full variable domain, with the rest looked up from reference TRBV5-1 and TRBJ1-1, is KAGVTQTPRYLIKTRGQQVTLSCSPISGHRSVSWYQQTPGQGLQFLFEYFSETQRNKGNFPGRFSGRQFSNSRSEMNVSTLELGDSALYLCASSLEGAPGTEAFFGQGTRLTVV.

This clonotype was seen many times. The J gene is TRBJ2-6, the V gene TRBV11-2, with unresolved D. The germline V gene encodes CDR1 SGHAT and CDR2 FQNNGV. There are 16 residues in the CDR3. Trimming took off 1 base at V and 4 bases at J, with 11 bases between the two ends. This CDR3 is CASSLVVVSGANVLTF. The CDR3 nucleotides are TGTGCCAGCAGCTTAGTGGTGGTTTCCGGGGCCAACGTCCTGACTTTC. Combining the CDR3 with reference TRBV11-2 and TRBJ2-6 gives the whole variable domain EAGVAQSPRYKIIEKRQSVAFWCNPISGHATLYWYQQILGQGPKLLIQFQNNGVVDDSQLPKDRFSAERLKGVDSTLKIQPAKLEDSAVYLCASSLVVVSGANVLTFGAGSRLTVL.

This clonotype was seen a handful of times. One end of the junction does not line up with germline, which may come from a read error. The V call is TRBV12-3 or TRBV12-4, the J call TRBJ2-1, with TRBD1 matching over 8 bases. There are 13 residues in the CDR3. CDR3 DNA: TGTGCCAGCCGGGGACAGGTTACGAATGAGCGGTTCTTC. It yields the protein CASRGQVTNERFF.

The V and J genes are TRBV7-9 and TRBJ2-5; D not certain. Looked up from germline, CDR1 is SEHNR and CDR2 is FQNEAQ (reference sequence). The CDR3 is 15 residues long. Trimming took 1 base from V and 3 from J, leaving 12 bases between them. For the CDR3, the DNA is TGTGCCAGCAGCTTAGTTTTAGCCGGAGAAGAGACCCAGTACTTC. The encoded protein is CASSLVLAGEETQYF.

This clonotype was detected only a few times. The chain uses TRBV6-1 and TRBJ2-7; maybe TRBD2 (6 bases). Germline CDR1 is MNHNS and CDR2 is SASEGT. V lost 11 bases to trimming and J lost 7 bases, with 15 bases between them. CDR3 length: 11 amino acids. Written as DNA, the CDR3 is TGTGCCTTCGGGGAGGTGAGGGAGCAGTACTTC. Residues: CAFGEVREQYF.

This clonotype was detected only a few times. The chain recombines TRBV24-1 with TRBJ2-2, with 7 bases identical to TRBD1. Germline V lookup: CDR1 KGHDR, CDR2 SFDVKD. Trimming removed 9 bases from V and 2 bases from J; junction bases left unmatched: 5. CDR3 length equals 14 residues. The CDR3 DNA is TGTGCCACCTCCGGGACAGTAAACACCGGGGAGCTGTTTTTT. Its protein product is CATSGTVNTGELFF.

This chain links TRBV12-3 or TRBV12-4 with TRBJ2-3, with 10 bases aligning to TRBD2. This CDR3 contains 16 residues. Trimming took 2 bases from V and 4 from J; bases not matched to a gene: 6. CDR3: CASSLTSSGGPDTQYF. CDR3 nucleotide sequence: TGTGCCAGCAGTTTAACCTCTAGCGGGGGCCCAGATACGCAGTATTTT.

The chain recombines TRBV5-5 with TRBJ2-7; D unresolved. Trimming pared 2 bases from V and 2 bases from J, leaving 11 bases between. Per the germline V gene, CDR1 is SGHKS and CDR2 is YYEKEE (reference sequence). This CDR3 has 14 amino acids. CDR3 in amino acids: CASSFASATYEQYF. CDR3 sequence (DNA): TGTGCCAGCAGCTTCGCCTCCGCTACCTACGAGCAGTACTTC.